This TCR beta chain was recorded in a study of blood T cell repertoires in COVID-19. Study at large: Samples representing acute and convalescent COVID-19 were sourced from the United States, Italy and Spain. Sources were T cells, B-cell-depleted T cells, or PBMCs; the material itself was cDNA or gDNA.

The protocol was immunoSEQ multiplex PCR, while the TCRdb copy is restricted to in-frame clones and leaves out a portion. The sample records about 140,000 clones, 85% to 90% being singletons. CDR1 and CDR2 from the germline V gene are SGHAT and FQNNGV. This CDR3 spans 14 amino acids. V was trimmed by 7 bases and J by 1 base, leaving 11 bases between them. The chain uses TRBV11-2 and TRBJ2-1, with D perhaps TRBD1 (5 bases). This TCR derives from a woman in her sixties or seventies with active COVID-19. The sequenced sample consisted of peripheral blood. The CDR3 DNA sequence: TGTGCCAGCACCCGACAGCCTTCCTACAATGAGCAGTTCTTC. It codes for CASTRQPSYNEQFF.